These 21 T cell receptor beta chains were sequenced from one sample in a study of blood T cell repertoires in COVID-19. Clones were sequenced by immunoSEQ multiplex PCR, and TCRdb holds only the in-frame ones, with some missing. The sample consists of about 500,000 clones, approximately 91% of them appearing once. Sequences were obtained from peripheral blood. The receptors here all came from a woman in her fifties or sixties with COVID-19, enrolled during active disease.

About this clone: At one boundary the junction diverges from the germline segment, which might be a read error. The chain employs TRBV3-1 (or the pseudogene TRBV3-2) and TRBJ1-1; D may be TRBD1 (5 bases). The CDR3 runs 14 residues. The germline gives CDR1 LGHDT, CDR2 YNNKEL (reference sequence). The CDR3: CANSRTDRNTEAFF. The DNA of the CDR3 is TGTGCCAACAGCCGCACCGACAGGAACACTGAAGCTTTCTTT.

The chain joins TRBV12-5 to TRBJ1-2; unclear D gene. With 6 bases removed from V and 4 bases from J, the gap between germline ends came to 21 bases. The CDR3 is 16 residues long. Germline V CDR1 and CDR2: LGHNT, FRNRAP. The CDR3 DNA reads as TGTGCTAGTGGCCGCCTAGAAACTGCCTGGCGCTATGGCTACACCTTC. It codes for CASGRLETAWRYGYTF.

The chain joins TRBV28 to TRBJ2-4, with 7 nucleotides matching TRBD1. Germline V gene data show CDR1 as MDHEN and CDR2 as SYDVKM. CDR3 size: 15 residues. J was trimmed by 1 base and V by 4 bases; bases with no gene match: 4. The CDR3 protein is CASSSSDRAKNIQYF. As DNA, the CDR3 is TGTGCCAGCAGTTCGTCGGACAGGGCCAAAAACATTCAGTACTTC.

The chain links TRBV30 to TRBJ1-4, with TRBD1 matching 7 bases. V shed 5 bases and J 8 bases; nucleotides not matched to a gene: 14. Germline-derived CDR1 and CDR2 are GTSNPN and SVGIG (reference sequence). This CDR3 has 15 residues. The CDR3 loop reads CAWGGRQGHEEKLFF. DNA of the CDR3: TGTGCCTGGGGTGGGAGACAGGGACATGAAGAAAAACTGTTTTTT.

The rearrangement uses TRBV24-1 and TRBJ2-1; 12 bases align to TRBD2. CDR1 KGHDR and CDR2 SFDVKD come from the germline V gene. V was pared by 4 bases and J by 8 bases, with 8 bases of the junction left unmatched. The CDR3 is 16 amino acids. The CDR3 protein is CATSDLTSGGFDEQFF. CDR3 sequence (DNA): TGTGCCACCAGTGACCTAACTAGCGGGGGGTTCGATGAGCAGTTCTTC.

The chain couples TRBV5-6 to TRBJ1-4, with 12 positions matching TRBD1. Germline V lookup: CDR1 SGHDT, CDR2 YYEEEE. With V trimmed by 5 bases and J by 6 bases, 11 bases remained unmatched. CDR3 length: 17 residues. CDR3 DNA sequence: TGTGCCAGCAGTGGACCCCGGGACAGGGGGCGCGATGAAAAACTGTTTTTT. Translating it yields CASSGPRDRGRDEKLFF. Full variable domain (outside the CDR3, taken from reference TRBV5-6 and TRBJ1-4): DAGVTQSPTHLIKTRGQQVTLRCSPKSGHDTVSWYQQALGQGPQFIFQYYEEEERQRGNFPDRFSGHQFPNYSSELNVNALLLGDSALYLCASSGPRDRGRDEKLFFGSGTQLSVL.

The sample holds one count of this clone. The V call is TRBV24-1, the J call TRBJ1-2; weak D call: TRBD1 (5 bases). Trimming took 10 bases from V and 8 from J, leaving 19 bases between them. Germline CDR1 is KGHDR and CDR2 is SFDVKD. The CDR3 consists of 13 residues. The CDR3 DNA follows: TGTGCCACATCGGACCCACCCGGGGGAGGCTACACCTTC. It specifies CATSDPPGGGYTF.

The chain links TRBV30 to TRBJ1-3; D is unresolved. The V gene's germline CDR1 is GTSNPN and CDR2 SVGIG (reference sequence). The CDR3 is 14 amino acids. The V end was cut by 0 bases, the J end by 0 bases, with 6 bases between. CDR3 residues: CAWSVSVSGNTIYF. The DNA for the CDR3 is TGTGCCTGGAGTGTCTCGGTCTCTGGAAACACCATATATTTT.

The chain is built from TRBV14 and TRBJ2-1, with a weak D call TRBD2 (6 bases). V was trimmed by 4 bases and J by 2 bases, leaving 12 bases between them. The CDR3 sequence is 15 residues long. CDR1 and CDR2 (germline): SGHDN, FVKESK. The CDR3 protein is CASSPGTLPYNEQFF. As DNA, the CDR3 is TGTGCCAGCAGCCCTGGGACTTTGCCCTACAATGAGCAGTTCTTC.

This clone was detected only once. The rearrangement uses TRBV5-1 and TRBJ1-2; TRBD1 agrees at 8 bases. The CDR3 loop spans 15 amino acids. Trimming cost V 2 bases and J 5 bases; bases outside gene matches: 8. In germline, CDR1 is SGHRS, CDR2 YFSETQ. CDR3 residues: CASSFRTGQAYGYTF. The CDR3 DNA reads TGCGCCAGCAGCTTTAGAACGGGACAGGCTTATGGCTACACCTTC.

CDR3 coding DNA: TGTGCCAGCAGCTTAGGGCGGGGGACGCACAATGAGCAGTTCTTC. It encodes CASSLGRGTHNEQFF. This chain uses TRBV5-5 with TRBJ2-1, with 7 bases fitting TRBD2. Germline values: CDR1 SGHKS, CDR2 YYEKEE (reference sequence). Trimming took 2 bases from V and 5 from J; bases not matched to a gene: 7. CDR3 size: 15 residues.

The CDR3 DNA sequence: TGTGCCATCAGGGTAGCGGGGGGGCCGGGAGAGACCCAGTACTTC. Translating it yields CAIRVAGGPGETQYF. The V and J genes are TRBV10-3 and TRBJ2-5, with 11 bases identical to TRBD2. CDR3 length: 15 amino acids. V trimming: 6 bases; J trimming: 4 bases; junction bases outside the gene matches: 7. Germline V gives CDR1 ENHRY, CDR2 SYGVKD.

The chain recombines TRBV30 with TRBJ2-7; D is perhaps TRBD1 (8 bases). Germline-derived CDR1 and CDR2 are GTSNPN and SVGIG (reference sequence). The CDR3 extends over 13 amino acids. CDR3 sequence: CATSDREGYEQYF. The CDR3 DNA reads TGTGCAACTTCGGACAGGGAGGGTTACGAGCAGTACTTC.

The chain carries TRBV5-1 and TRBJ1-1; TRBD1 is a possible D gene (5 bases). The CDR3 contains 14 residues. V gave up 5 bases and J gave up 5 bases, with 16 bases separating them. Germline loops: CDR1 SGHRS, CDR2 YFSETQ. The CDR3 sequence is CASSINGGRTEAFF. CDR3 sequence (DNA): TGCGCCAGCAGTATTAACGGGGGAAGGACTGAAGCTTTCTTT.

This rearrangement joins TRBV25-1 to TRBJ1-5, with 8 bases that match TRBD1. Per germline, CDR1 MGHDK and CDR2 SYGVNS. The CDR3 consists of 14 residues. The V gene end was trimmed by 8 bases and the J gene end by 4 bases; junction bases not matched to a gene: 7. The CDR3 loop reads CASGDRGGNQPQHF. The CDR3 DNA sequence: TGTGCCAGCGGAGACAGGGGTGGGAATCAGCCCCAGCATTTT.

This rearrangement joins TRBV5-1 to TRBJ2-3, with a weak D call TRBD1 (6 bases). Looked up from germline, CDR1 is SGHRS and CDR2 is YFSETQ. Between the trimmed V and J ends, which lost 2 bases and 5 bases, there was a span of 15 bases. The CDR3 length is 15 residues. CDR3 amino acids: CASSFTQGKGDTQYF. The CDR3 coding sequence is TGCGCCAGCAGCTTTACCCAGGGGAAGGGAGATACGCAGTATTTT.

This CDR3 reads CSVQGGGWEREFF. Here the CDR3 DNA reads TGCAGCGTTCAAGGAGGTGGTTGGGAGAGGGAGTTCTTC. The V call is TRBV29-1, the J call TRBJ2-1; D possibly corresponds to TRBD2 (5 bases). This CDR3 comprises 13 residues. V shed 5 bases and J shed 14 bases, with 22 bases lying between them. Germline CDR1 SQVTM, CDR2 ANQGSEA.

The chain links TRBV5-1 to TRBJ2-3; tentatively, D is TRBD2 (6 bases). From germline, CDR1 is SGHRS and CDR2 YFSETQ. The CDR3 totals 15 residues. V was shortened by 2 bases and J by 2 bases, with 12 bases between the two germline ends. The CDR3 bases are TGCGCCAGCAGCTTTGGGAGGACGGCCACAGATACGCAGTATTTT. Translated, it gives CASSFGRTATDTQYF. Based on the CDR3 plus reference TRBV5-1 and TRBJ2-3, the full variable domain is KAGVTQTPRYLIKTRGQQVTLSCSPISGHRSVSWYQQTPGQGLQFLFEYFSETQRNKGNFPGRFSGRQFSNSRSEMNVSTLELGDSALYLCASSFGRTATDTQYFGPGTRLTVL.

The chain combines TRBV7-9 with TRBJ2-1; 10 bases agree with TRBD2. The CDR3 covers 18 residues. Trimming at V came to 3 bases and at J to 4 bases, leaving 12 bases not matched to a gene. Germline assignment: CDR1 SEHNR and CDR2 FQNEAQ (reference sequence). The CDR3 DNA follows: TGTGCCAGCAGCTTGGACCGGCTAGCGGGGGTTAAGTACAATGAGCAGTTCTTC. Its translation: CASSLDRLAGVKYNEQFF.

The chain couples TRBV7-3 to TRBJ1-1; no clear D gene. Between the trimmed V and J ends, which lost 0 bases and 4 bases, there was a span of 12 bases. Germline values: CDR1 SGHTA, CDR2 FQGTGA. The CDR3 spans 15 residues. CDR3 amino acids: CASSLTEGFGTEAFF. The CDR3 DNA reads TGTGCCAGCAGCTTAACGGAGGGTTTTGGCACTGAAGCTTTCTTT.

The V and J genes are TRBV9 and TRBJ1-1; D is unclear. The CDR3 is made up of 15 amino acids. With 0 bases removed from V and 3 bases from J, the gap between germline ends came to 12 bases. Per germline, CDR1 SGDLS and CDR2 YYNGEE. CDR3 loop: CASSVGTREDTEAFF. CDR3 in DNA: TGTGCCAGCAGCGTAGGGACCCGGGAGGACACTGAAGCTTTCTTT.